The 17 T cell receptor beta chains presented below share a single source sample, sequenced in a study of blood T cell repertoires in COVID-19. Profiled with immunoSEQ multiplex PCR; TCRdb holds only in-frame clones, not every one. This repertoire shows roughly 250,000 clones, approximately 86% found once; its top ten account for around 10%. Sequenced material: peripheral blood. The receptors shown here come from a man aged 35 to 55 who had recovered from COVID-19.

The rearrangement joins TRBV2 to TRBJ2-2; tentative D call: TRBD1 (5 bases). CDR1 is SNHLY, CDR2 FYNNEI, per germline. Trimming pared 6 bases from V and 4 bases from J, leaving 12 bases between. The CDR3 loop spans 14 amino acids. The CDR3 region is CASSSRDRTGELFF. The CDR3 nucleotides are TGTGCCAGCAGCAGCAGGGATCGCACCGGGGAGCTGTTTTTT.

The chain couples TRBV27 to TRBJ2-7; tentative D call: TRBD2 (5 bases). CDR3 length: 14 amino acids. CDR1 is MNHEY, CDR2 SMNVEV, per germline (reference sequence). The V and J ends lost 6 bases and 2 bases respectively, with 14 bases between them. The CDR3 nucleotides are TGTGCCAGCAGCCCGGGGATCGAGGCCTACGAGCAGTACTTC. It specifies CASSPGIEAYEQYF.

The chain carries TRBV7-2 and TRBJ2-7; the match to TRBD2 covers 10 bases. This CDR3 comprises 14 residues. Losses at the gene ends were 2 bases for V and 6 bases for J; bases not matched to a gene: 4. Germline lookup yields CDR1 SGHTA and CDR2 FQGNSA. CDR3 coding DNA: TGTGCCAGCAGCTTAAGCGGGAGGGCCCTCGAGCAGTACTTC. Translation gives CASSLSGRALEQYF.

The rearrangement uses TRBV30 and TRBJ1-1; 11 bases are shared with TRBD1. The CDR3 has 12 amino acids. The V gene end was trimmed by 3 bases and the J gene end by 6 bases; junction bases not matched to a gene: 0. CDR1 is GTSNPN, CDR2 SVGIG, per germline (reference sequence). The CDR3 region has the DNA TGTGCCTGGAGGGGACAGGGGGCTGAAGCTTTCTTT. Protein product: CAWRGQGAEAFF. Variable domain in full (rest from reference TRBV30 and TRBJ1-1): SQTIHQWPATLVQPVGSPLSLECTVEGTSNPNLYWYRQAAGRGLQLLFYSVGIGQISSEVPQNLSASRPQDRQFILSSKKLLLSDSGFYLCAWRGQGAEAFFGQGTRLTVV.

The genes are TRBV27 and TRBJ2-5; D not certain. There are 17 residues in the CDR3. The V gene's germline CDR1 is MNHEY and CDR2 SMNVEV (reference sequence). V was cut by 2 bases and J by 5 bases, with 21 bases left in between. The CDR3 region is CASSLGSNPIPQETQYF. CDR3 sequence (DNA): TGTGCCAGCAGTTTAGGTTCAAACCCCATCCCACAGGAGACCCAGTACTTC.

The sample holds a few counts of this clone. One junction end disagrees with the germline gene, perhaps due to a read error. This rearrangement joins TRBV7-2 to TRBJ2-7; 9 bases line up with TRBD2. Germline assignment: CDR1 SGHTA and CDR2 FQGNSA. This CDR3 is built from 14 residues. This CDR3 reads CASSLDSGSLARHF. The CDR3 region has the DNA TGTGCCAGCAGCTTAGATAGCGGGAGTCTTGCGAGACACTTC.

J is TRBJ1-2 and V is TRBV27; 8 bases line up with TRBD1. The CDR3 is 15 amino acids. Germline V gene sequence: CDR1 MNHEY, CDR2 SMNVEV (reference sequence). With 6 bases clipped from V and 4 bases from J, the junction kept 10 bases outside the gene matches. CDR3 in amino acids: CASSGQGSYTYGYTF. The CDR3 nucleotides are TGTGCCAGCAGCGGACAGGGAAGTTATACCTATGGCTACACCTTC.

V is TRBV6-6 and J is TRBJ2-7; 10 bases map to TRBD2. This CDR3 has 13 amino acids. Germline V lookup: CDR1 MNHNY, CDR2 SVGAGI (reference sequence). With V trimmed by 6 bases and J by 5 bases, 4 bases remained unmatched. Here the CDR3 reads CASRPSGSDEQYF. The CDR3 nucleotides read TGTGCCAGCAGACCTAGCGGGAGCGACGAGCAGTACTTC.

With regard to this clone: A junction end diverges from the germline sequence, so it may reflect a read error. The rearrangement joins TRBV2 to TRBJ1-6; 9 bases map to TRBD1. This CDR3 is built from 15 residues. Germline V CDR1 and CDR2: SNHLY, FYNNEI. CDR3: CASSEWDRANSSLHF. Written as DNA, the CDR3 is TGTGCCAGCAGTGAATGGGACAGGGCCAATTCATCCCTCCACTTT.

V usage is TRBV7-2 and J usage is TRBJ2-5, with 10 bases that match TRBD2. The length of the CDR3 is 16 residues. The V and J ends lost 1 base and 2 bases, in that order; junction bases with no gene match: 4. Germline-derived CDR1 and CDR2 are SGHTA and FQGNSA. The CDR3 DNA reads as TGTGCCAGCAGCTTAGAAGTAGCGGGGGGACAAGAGACCCAGTACTTC. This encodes CASSLEVAGGQETQYF.

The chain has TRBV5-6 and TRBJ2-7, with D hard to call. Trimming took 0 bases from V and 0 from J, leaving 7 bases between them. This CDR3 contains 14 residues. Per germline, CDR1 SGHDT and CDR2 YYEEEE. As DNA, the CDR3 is TGTGCCAGCAGCTTGGGTCCTAGCTCCTACGAGCAGTACTTC. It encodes CASSLGPSSYEQYF.

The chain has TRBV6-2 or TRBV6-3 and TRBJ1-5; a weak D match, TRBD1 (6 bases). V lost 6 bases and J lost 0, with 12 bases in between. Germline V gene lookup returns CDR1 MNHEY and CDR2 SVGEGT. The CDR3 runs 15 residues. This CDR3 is CASSRGQFSNQPQHF. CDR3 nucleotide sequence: TGTGCCAGCAGCCGAGGACAGTTTAGCAATCAGCCCCAGCATTTT.

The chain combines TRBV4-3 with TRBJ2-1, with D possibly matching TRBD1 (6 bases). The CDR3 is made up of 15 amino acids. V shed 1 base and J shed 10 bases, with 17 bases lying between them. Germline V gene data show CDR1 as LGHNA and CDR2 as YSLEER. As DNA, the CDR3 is TGCGCCAGCAGCCAAGTCGCCAGGGGATGGGGGGAGCAGTTCTTC. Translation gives CASSQVARGWGEQFF.

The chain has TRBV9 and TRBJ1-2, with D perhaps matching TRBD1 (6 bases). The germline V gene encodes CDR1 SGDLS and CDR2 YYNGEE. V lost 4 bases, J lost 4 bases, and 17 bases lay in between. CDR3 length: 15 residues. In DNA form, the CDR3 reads TGTGCCAGCAGCCCTAGAAGGGAGGGGGTCTATGGCTACACCTTC. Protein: CASSPRREGVYGYTF.

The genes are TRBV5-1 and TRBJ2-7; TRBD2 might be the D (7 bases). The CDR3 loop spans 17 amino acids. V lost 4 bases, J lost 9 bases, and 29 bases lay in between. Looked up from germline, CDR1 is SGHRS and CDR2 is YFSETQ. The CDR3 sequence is CASSPNLGGRGPHSQYF. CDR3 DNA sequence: TGCGCCAGCAGCCCCAACCTGGGGGGGCGCGGTCCTCATTCGCAGTACTTC.

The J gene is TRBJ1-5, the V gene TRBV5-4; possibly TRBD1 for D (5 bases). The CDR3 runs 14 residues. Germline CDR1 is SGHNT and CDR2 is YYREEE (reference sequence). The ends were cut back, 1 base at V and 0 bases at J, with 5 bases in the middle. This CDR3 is CASSLRGSNQPQHF. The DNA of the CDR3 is TGTGCCAGCAGCTTGAGGGGTAGCAATCAGCCCCAGCATTTT. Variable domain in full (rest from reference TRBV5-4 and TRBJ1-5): ETGVTQSPTHLIKTRGQQVTLRCSSQSGHNTVSWYQQALGQGPQFIFQYYREEENGRGNFPPRFSGLQFPNYSSELNVNALELDDSALYLCASSLRGSNQPQHFGDGTRLSIL.

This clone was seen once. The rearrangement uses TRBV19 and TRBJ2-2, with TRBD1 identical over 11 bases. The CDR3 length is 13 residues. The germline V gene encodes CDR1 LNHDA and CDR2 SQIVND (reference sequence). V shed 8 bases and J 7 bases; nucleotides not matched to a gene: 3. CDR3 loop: CASRTGGNGELFF. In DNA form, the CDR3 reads TGTGCCAGTCGGACAGGGGGCAACGGGGAGCTGTTTTTT.